The entry below describes one T cell receptor beta chain. By sample share, this clone is medium-sized (0.01 to 0.1%). Its antigen is unknown. There are no base qualities to consult, and no much larger clone falls within one base. The time point label on this specimen signifies: before neoadjuvant nivolumab. Patients were newly diagnosed with stage II-IVA oral cavity squamous cell carcinoma and had received no prior systemic or radiation treatment. The cohort was composed of patients with HPV-negative, locally advanced oral cavity squamous cell carcinoma. Peripheral blood mononuclear cells were analyzed directly and were not maintained or expanded in culture. Samples were obtained from a longitudinal correlative study of a single-arm phase II trial of neoadjuvant nivolumab in oral cavity squamous cell carcinoma. Subject-matched pre- and post-treatment PBMCs and tumors from three responders and three non-responders were subjected to genomic DNA-based TCRbeta sequencing. Peripheral blood mononuclear cells were collected before nivolumab treatment and again after treatment, at the time of surgery. The Maxwell RSC DNA from Cells kit was used to isolate genomic DNA from PBMCs.

The data were obtained in a study of neoadjuvant anti-PD-1 for oral cavity cancer (dated by TCRdb to the early 2020s). Regarding the research as a whole: Before curative-intent surgical resection, most patients were given three to four biweekly doses of nivolumab at 3 mg/kg. A fourth nivolumab dose was given around day 43 to patients without progression, and definitive surgical resection was performed in those patients on days 50-56. Responders were defined as patients with complete response, partial response or stable disease by RECIST 1.1; non-responders were defined as patients with progression. The parent correlative cohort included roughly 13 patients, with an approximately 31% response rate. Overall study results and their limits: After neoadjuvant nivolumab, significantly higher T cell clonality (Gini index) was found within PBMCs in non-responders than in responders. TCR analyses included only three patients per response group, and the authors called for larger cohorts for validation. Higher pretreatment blood TCRbeta clonality and lower post-treatment tumor TCRbeta clonality were correlated with higher pretreatment blood Treg/Th17 ratios.

For deep sequencing, each PBMC sample was run in six replicates, with libraries mostly built from 400 to 550 ng of input genomic DNA. Following the manufacturer's instructions, the team built TCRbeta libraries using the immunoSEQ hsTCRbeta kit. Sequencing of the completed libraries took place using an Illumina NovaSeq 6000 S4 flow cell after they had been pooled to around 3.3 nM. In the paper's pipeline: The immunoSEQ Analyzer was used for raw data preprocessing and quality control. The analysis was restricted to productive rearrangements, with each unique CDR3 amino acid sequence defining a clonotype. Repertoire clonality was estimated as the Gini-Simpson index, which was computed with the R package tcR. Gini indices were compared with Student's t test, and associations with tumor size change were assessed by Pearson correlation. TCRdb provides this immuneACCESS table in a form limited to in-frame rearrangements. Some clones are lacking; in checked studies, under half of them reflect an unresolved V gene, and why the rest are absent is not known. The DNA was the basis for D and trimming; V, J and clone size are from that table. The sample table shows 14,000 or so clones, and about 70% are seen once. The ten most abundant clones make up approximately 2% of the sample.

Looking up the germline V gene yields CDR1 MRHNA and CDR2 SNTAGT. Reading from cysteine to phenylalanine, the CDR3 counts 16 amino acids. The CDR3 DNA has 48 bases and is translated from base 1. V is pared back by 6 bases and J by 0 bases, with 15 bases lying between the germline termini. This material consisted of PBMCs, taken before nivolumab (anti-PD-1) treatment. The rearrangement joined TRBV6-4 to TRBJ2-1; the D gene is unclear. This sequence originates from a person between 40 and 79 years old with oral cavity squamous cell carcinoma. The CDR3 corresponds to CASSYDLQSSYNEQFF. The DNA sequence is given as TGTGCCAGCAGCTACGATCTTCAGAGCTCCTACAATGAGCAGTTCTTC.